This T cell receptor beta chain is from a study of breast tumors, draining lymph nodes, adjacent tissues. Study findings and constraints: The lymph node origin of tumor T cells was framed as consistent with a hypothesis, not demonstrated.

Breast cancer patients provided tissue from their axillary draining lymph nodes. A single count supports this clonotype. The antigen is not known. Germline assignment: CDR1 SQVTM and CDR2 ANQGSEA. The CDR3 runs to 12 residues. V shed 8 bases and J shed 7 bases, with 15 bases lying between them. TCRdb re-called the multiplex PCR reads with MiXCR, one entry per CDR3 protein. Among 150,000 to 250,000 distinct CDR3 sequences listed, 31% were seen once. Sequencing was done on a sample of axillary lymph node tissue. J is TRBJ2-1 and V is TRBV29-1; tentative D call: TRBD1 (5 bases). This clonotype was sampled from a female donor with breast cancer. Some clones in this sample may be carry-over from other donors' samples. CDR3 sequence: CSSDPGRNEQFF. The CDR3, as DNA: TGCAGCAGTGACCCAGGGCGGAATGAGCAGTTCTTC.